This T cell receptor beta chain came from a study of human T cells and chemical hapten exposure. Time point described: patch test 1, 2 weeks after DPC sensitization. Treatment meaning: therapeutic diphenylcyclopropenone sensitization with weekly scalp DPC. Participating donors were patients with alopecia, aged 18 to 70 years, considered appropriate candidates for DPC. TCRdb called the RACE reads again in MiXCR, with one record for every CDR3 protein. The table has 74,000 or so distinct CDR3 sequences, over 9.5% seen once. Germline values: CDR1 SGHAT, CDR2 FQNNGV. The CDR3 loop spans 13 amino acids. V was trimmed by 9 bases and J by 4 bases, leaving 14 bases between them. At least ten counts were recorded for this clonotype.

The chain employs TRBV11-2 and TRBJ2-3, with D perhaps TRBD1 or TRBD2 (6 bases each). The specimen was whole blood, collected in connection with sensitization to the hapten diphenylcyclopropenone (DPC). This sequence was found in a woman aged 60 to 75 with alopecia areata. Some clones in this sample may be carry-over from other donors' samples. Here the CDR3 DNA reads TGTGCCAGTGTAGTGGGGGGCTCAGATACGCAGTATTTT. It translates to CASVVGGSDTQYF. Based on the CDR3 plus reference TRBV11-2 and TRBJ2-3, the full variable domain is EAGVAQSPRYKIIEKRQSVAFWCNPISGHATLYWYQQILGQGPKLLIQFQNNGVVDDSQLPKDRFSAERLKGVDSTLKIQPAKLEDSAVYLCASVVGGSDTQYFGPGTRLTVL.